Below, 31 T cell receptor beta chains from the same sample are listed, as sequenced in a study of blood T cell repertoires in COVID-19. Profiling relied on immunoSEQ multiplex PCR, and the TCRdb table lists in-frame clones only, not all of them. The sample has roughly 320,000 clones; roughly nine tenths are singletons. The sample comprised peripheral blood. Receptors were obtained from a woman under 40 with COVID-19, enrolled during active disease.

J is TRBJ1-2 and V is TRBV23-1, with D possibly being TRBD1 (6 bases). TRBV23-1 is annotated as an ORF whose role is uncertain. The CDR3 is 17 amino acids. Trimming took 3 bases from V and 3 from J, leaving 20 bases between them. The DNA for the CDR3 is TGCGCCAGCAGTCATCGGTTAAACAGGGTTCAGGACTATGGCTACACCTTC. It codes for CASSHRLNRVQDYGYTF.

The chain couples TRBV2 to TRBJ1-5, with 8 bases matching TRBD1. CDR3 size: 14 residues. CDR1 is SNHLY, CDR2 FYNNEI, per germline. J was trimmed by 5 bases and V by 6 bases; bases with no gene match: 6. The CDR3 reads CASSKDRVDQPQHF. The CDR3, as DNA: TGTGCCAGCAGCAAGGACAGGGTTGATCAGCCCCAGCATTTT.

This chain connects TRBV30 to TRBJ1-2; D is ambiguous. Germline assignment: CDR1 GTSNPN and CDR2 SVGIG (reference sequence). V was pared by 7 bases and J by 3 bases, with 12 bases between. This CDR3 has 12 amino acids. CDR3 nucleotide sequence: TGTGCCTACACGAGACGGGACTATGGCTACACCTTC. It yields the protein CAYTRRDYGYTF.

The CDR3 DNA is TGTGCCAGCAGTGAAAACAGGGCAAGCTCCTATAATTCACCCCTCCACTTT. This sequence encodes CASSENRASSYNSPLHF. The chain recombines TRBV2 with TRBJ1-6, with D possibly TRBD1 on 6 matching bases. Germline loops: CDR1 SNHLY, CDR2 FYNNEI. V was clipped by 2 bases and J by 0 bases, with 11 bases between them. CDR3 length: 17 amino acids.

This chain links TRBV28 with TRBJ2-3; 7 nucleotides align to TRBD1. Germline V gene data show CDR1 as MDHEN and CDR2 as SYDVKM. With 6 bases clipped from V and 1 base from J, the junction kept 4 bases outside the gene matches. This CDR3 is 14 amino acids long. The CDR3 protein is CASRRTGRTDTQYF. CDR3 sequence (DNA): TGTGCCAGCAGAAGGACAGGCCGCACAGATACGCAGTATTTT.

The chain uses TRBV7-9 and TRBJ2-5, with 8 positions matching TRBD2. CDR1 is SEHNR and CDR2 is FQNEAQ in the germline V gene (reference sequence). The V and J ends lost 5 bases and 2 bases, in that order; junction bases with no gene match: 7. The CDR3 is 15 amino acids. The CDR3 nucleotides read TGTGCCAGCAGCCTCGGGGGGGGCTATCAAGAGACCCAGTACTTC. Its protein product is CASSLGGGYQETQYF.

The DNA of the CDR3 is TGCGCCAGCTCCGGGGTCATACCGGAGACCCAGTACTTC. Encoded protein: CASSGVIPETQYF. The chain couples TRBV5-1 to TRBJ2-5, with D tentatively TRBD2 (5 bases). The CDR3 is made up of 13 amino acids. CDR1 and CDR2 from the germline V gene are SGHRS and YFSETQ. With 7 bases removed from V and 5 bases from J, the gap between germline ends came to 15 bases.

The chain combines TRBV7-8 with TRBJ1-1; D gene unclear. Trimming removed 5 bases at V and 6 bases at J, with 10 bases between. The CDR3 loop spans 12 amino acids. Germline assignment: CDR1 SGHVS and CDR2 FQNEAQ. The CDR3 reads CASSLGFSEAFF. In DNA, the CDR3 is TGTGCCAGCAGCCTCGGGTTCTCTGAAGCTTTCTTT.

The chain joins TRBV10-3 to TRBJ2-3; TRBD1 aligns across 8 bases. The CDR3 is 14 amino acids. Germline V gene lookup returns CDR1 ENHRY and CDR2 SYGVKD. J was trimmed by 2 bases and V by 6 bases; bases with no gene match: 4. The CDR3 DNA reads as TGTGCCATCAGGGAGACAGGGGACACAGATACGCAGTATTTT. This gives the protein CAIRETGDTDTQYF.

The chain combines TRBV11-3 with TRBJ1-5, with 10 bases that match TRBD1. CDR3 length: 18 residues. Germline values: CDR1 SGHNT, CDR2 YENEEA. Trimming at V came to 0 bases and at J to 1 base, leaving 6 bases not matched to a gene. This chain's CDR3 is CASSLDSRQGASNQPQHF. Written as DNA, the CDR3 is TGTGCCAGCAGCTTAGATTCGAGACAGGGGGCCAGCAATCAGCCCCAGCATTTT.

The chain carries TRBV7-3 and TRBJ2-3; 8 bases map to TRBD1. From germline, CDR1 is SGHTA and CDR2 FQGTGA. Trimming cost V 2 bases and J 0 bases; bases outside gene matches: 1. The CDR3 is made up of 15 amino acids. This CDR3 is CASSLQGASTDTQYF. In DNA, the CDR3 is TGTGCCAGCAGCTTACAGGGGGCGAGCACAGATACGCAGTATTTT. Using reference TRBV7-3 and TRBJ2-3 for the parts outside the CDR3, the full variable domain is GAGVSQTPSNKVTEKGKYVELRCDPISGHTALYWYRQSLGQGPEFLIYFQGTGAADDSGLPNDRFFAVRPEGSVSTLKIQRTERGDSAVYLCASSLQGASTDTQYFGPGTRLTVL.

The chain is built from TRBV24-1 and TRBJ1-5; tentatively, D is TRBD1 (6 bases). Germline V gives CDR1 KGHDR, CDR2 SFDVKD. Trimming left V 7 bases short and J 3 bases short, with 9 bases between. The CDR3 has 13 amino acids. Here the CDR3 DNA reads TGTGCCACCAGACAGGGAACCAATCAGCCCCAGCATTTT. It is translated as CATRQGTNQPQHF.

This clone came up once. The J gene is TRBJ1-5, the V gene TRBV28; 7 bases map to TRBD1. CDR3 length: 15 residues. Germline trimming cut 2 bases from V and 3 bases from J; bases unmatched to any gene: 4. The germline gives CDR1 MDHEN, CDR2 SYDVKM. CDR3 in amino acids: CASSLQGGVNQPQHF. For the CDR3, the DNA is TGTGCCAGCAGTTTACAGGGGGGAGTCAATCAGCCCCAGCATTTT. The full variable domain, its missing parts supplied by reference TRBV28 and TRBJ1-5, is DVKVTQSSRYLVKRTGEKVFLECVQDMDHENMFWYRQDPGLGLRLIYFSYDVKMKEKGDIPEGYSVSREKKERFSLILESASTNQTSMYLCASSLQGGVNQPQHFGDGTRLSIL.

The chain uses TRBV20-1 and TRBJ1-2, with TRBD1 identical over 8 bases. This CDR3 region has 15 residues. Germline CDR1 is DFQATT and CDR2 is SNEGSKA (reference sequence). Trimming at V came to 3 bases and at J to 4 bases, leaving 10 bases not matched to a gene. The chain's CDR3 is CSASEGAGGPYGYTF. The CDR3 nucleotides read TGCAGTGCTAGTGAAGGGGCAGGGGGCCCCTATGGCTACACCTTC.

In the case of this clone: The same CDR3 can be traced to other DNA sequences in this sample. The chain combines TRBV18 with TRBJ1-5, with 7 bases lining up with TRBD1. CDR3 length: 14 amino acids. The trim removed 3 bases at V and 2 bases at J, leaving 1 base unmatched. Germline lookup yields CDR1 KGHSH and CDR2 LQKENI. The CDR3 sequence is CASSPGQGNQPQHF. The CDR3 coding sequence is TGTGCCAGCTCACCTGGACAGGGCAATCAGCCCCAGCATTTT.

For the CDR3, the DNA is TGTGCCAGCAGTCGCGCTAGCGGGGACGTCGGGGAGCTGTTTTTT. Translation: CASSRASGDVGELFF. The J gene is TRBJ2-2, the V gene TRBV6-2 or TRBV6-3; 9 positions agree with TRBD2. From germline, CDR1 is MNHEY and CDR2 SVGEGT. The CDR3 consists of 15 residues. V lost 5 bases and J lost 7; bases outside the gene matches: 8.

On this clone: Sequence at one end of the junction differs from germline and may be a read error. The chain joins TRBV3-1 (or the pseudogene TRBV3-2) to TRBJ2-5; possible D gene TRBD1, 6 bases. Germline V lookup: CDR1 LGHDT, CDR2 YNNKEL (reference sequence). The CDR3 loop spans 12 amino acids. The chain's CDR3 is CASSRTGTPGNF. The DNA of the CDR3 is TGTGCCAGCAGCCGGACCGGGACACCCGGCAACTTC.

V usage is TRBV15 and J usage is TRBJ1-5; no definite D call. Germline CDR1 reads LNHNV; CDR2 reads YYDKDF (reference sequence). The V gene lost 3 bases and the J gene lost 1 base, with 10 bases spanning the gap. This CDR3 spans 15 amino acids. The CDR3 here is CATSRQDLSNQPQHF. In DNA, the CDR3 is TGTGCCACCAGCAGGCAGGACTTAAGCAATCAGCCCCAGCATTTT.

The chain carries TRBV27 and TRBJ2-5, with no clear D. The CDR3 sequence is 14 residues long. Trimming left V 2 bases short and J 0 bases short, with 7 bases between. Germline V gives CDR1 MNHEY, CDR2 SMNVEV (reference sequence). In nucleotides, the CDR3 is TGTGCCAGCAGTTTAACCCCGGACCAAGAGACCCAGTACTTC. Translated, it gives CASSLTPDQETQYF.

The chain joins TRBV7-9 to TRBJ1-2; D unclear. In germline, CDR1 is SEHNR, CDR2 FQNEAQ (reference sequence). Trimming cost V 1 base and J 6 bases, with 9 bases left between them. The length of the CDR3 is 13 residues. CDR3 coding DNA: TGTGCCAGCAGCTTAGGGGGAGTGGATGGCTACACCTTC. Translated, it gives CASSLGGVDGYTF.

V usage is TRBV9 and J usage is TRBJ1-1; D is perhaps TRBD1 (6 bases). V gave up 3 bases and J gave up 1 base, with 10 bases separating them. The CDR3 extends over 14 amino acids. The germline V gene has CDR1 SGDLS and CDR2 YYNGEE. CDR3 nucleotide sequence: TGTGCCAGCAGCGCCCCGACAGGGAACACTGAAGCTTTCTTT. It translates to CASSAPTGNTEAFF.

DNA for the CDR3: TGCAGTGCTAGTGGACAGGGGGCGACAGATACGCAGTATTTT. This codes for CSASGQGATDTQYF. The chain recombines TRBV20-1 with TRBJ2-3; TRBD1 matches 11 bases. The germline gives CDR1 DFQATT, CDR2 SNEGSKA (reference sequence). V trimming: 3 bases; J trimming: 3 bases; junction bases outside the gene matches: 2. The CDR3 has 14 residues.

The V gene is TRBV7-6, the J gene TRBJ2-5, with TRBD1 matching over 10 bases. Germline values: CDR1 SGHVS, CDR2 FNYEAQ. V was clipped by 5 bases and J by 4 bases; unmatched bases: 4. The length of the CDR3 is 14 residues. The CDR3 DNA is TGTGCCAGCAGCACGGGACAGGGGCTAGAGACCCAGTACTTC. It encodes CASSTGQGLETQYF. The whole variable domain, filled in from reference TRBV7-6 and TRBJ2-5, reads GAGVSQSPRYKVTKRGQDVALRCDPISGHVSLYWYRQALGQGPEFLTYFNYEAQQDKSGLPNDRFSAERPEGSISTLTIQRTEQRDSAMYRCASSTGQGLETQYFGPGTRLLVL.

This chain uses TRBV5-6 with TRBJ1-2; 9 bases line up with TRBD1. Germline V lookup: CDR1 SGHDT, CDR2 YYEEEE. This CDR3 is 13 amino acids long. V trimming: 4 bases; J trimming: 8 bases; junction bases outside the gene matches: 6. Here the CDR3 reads CASSLWTGVGYTF. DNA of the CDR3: TGTGCCAGCAGCCTGTGGACAGGGGTAGGCTACACCTTC.

CDR3 protein: CASSLGGNRGNEKLFF. The DNA of the CDR3 is TGTGCCAGCAGCTTAGGAGGTAACAGGGGCAATGAAAAACTGTTTTTT. The chain couples TRBV7-9 to TRBJ1-4; 7 positions agree with TRBD1. This CDR3 region has 16 residues. V was clipped by 1 base and J by 5 bases; unmatched bases: 7. Germline loops: CDR1 SEHNR, CDR2 FQNEAQ (reference sequence).

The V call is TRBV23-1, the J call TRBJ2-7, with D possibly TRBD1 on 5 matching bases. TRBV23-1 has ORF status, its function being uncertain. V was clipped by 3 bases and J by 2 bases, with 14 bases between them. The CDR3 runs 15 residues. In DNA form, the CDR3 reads TGCGCCAGCAGTCAGGCCAGTAGGGGTCCCTACGAGCAGTACGTC. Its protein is CASSQASRGPYEQYV.

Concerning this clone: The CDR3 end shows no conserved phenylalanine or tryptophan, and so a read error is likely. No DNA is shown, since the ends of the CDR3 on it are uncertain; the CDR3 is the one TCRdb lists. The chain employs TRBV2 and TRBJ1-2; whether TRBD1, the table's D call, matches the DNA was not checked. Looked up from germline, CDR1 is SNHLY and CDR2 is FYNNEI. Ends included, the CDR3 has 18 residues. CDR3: CASSEVESAIFKSKGIRY.

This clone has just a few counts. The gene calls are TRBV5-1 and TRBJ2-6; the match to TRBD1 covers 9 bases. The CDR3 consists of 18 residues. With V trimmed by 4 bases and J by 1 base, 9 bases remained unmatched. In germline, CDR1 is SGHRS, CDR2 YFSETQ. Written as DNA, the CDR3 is TGCGCCAGCAGCCTCCGGGACAGGGCGTTATCTGGGGCCAACGTCCTGACTTTC. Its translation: CASSLRDRALSGANVLTF. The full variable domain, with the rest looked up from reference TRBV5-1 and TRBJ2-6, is KAGVTQTPRYLIKTRGQQVTLSCSPISGHRSVSWYQQTPGQGLQFLFEYFSETQRNKGNFPGRFSGRQFSNSRSEMNVSTLELGDSALYLCASSLRDRALSGANVLTFGAGSRLTVL.

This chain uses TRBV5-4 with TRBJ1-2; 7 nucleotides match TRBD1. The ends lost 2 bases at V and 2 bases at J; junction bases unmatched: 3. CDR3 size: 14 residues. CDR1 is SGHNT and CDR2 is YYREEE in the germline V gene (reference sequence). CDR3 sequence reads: CASSFRTGNYGYTF. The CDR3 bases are TGTGCCAGCAGCTTTAGGACAGGAAACTATGGCTACACCTTC.

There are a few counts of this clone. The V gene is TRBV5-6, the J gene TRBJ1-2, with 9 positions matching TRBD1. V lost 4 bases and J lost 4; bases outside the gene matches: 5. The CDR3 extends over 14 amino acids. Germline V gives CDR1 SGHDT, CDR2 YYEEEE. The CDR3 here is CASSDGTGPYGYTF. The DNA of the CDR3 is TGTGCCAGCAGCGACGGGACAGGGCCCTATGGCTACACCTTC.

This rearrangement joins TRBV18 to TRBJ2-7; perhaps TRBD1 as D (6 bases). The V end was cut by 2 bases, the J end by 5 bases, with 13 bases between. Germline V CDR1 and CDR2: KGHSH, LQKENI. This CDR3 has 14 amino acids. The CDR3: CASSPWTEGHEQYF. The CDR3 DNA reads TGTGCCAGCTCACCATGGACAGAGGGGCACGAGCAGTACTTC.